These 5 T cell receptor beta chains were all obtained from the same sample, sequenced in a study of cytomegalovirus exposure and HLA in healthy donors. It was with 60 Vbeta and 13 Jbeta primers that the PCR ran. Only in-frame clones appear in the TCRdb table, and some are missing; sequencing was by immunoSEQ multiplex PCR. The sample includes 95,000 or so clones, around 81% of them seen just once. The sequenced sample consisted of PBMCs. All receptors come from a woman aged 70-85 years in good health and CMV-seropositive.

The rearrangement links TRBV7-8 to TRBJ2-5; 15 bases agree with TRBD2. TRBJ2-7 matches the DNA end more closely, so the J call is doubtful. CDR3 length: 15 amino acids. CDR1 is SGHVS and CDR2 is FQNEAQ in the germline V gene. The CDR3 bases are TGTGCCAGCAGCTTGGGACTAGCGGGAGGCCACGAGCAGTACTTC. This sequence encodes CASSLGLAGGHEQYF.

This chain connects TRBV6-6 to TRBJ2-7; 7 nucleotides match TRBD1. Germline trimming cut 2 bases from V and 4 bases from J; bases unmatched to any gene: 5. Germline values: CDR1 MNHNY, CDR2 SVGAGI (reference sequence). The CDR3 spans 14 residues. CDR3: CASSYGTANYEQYF. The DNA of the CDR3 is TGTGCCAGCAGTTACGGGACAGCAAATTACGAGCAGTACTTC.

This clone appeared a single time. This chain links TRBV7-2 with TRBJ2-1; 9 nucleotides agree with TRBD2. Germline CDR1 and CDR2: SGHTA and FQGNSA. Trimming removed 5 bases from V and 5 bases from J; junction bases left unmatched: 13. The CDR3 consists of 17 residues. The CDR3 DNA reads as TGTGCCAGCAGCAAAAGGACCTCCGCGGGAGGGAACAATGAGCAGTTCTTC. The encoded protein is CASSKRTSAGGNNEQFF.

This clone has more than one count but fewer than ten. This rearrangement joins TRBV2 to TRBJ1-1, with D possibly matching TRBD1 (5 bases). CDR1 is SNHLY, CDR2 FYNNEI, per germline. This CDR3 has 17 residues. V was clipped by 5 bases and J by 2 bases, with 21 bases between them. This CDR3 is CASSKVGQQRGNTEAFF. DNA of the CDR3: TGTGCCAGCAGTAAGGTGGGCCAACAGCGGGGCAACACTGAAGCTTTCTTT. Based on the CDR3 plus reference TRBV2 and TRBJ1-1, the full variable domain is EPEVTQTPSHQVTQMGQEVILRCVPISNHLYFYWYRQILGQKVEFLVSFYNNEISEKSEIFDDQFSVERPDGSNFTLKIRSTKLEDSAMYFCASSKVGQQRGNTEAFFGQGTRLTVV.

This clone turned up a few times. The chain links TRBV5-5 to TRBJ1-2, with 7 bases fitting TRBD1. V trimming: 4 bases; J trimming: 2 bases; junction bases outside the gene matches: 5. The V gene's germline CDR1 is SGHKS and CDR2 YYEKEE (reference sequence). This CDR3 has 14 amino acids. In nucleotides, the CDR3 is TGTGCCAGCAGCCAGGGACAGTGGAACTATGGCTACACCTTC. Translating it yields CASSQGQWNYGYTF.